A single TCR beta chain is shown here with its context. Its antigen is not known. The germline gives CDR1 DFQATT, CDR2 SNEGSKA (reference sequence). V lost 4 bases, J lost 4 bases, and 8 bases stayed unmatched. The length of the CDR3 is 14 residues. These data belong to a study of CD8+CD57+ T cells in acquired aplastic anemia. At the level of the study: Reads per healthy sample averaged approximately 9.9 million (CD4+) and 11.0 million (CD8+). Whole-study findings and limits: Around 29 shared CD8+ CDR3s appeared highly expressed within patients' immunodominant clones.

TCR beta VDJ and CDR3 profiling used genomic DNA as template. TCRdb analysed the reads with MiXCR anew, one entry per CDR3 protein. Seen here are hundreds of thousands of distinct CDR3 sequences, 65% to 80% observed once, and the top ten hold 4%. V usage is TRBV20-1 and J usage is TRBJ1-2, with 8 bases lining up with TRBD1. The sequenced material came from sorted CD4+, CD8+, or CD8+CD57+ T cells (not recorded which) from PBMCs. The receptor comes from a human donor in good health, serving as a control. In DNA, the CDR3 is TGCAGTGCTACAGGGGGCCGCTCAGTCTATGGCTACACCTTC. It is translated as CSATGGRSVYGYTF.